This T cell receptor beta chain was obtained from a study of blood T cell repertoires in COVID-19. Overall study context: Samples representing acute and convalescent COVID-19 were sourced from the United States, Italy and Spain. Sources were T cells, B-cell-depleted T cells, or PBMCs; the material itself was cDNA or gDNA.

This table comes from immunoSEQ multiplex PCR, and its TCRdb copy is limited to in-frame clones, with some not included. The sample yields 110,000 to 150,000 clones, roughly 89% seen once. Individuals drawn from approximately 26 US areas were about 18 to 95 years old. Which cohort a participant joined came from the clinical history participants gave. CDR3 length equals 14 residues. Per the germline V gene, CDR1 is MNHEY and CDR2 is SMNVEV (reference sequence). The ends were cut back, 7 bases at V and 2 bases at J, with 9 bases in the middle. V usage is TRBV27 and J usage is TRBJ2-6; D may be TRBD2 (5 bases). This clonotype originated in a man in his fifties who had recovered from COVID-19. Sequencing input: PBMCs or T cells enriched from blood (not recorded which). CDR3 coding DNA: TGTGCCAGCACGGGGTTCCCTGGGGCCAACGTCCTGACTTTC. This sequence encodes CASTGFPGANVLTF.